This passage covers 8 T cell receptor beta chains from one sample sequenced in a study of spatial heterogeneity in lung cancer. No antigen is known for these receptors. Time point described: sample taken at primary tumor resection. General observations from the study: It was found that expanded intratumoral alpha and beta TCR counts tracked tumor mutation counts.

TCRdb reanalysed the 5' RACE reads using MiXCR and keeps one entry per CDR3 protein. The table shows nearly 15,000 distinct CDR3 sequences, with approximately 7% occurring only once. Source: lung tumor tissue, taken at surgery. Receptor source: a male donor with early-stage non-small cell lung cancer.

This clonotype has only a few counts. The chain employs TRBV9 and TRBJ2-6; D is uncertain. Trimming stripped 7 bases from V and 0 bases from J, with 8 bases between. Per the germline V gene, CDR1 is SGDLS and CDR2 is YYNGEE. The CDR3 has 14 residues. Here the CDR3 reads CASAAGSGANVLTF. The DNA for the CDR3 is TGTGCCAGCGCGGCAGGCTCTGGGGCCAACGTCCTGACTTTC. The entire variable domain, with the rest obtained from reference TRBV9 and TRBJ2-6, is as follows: DSGVTQTPKHLITATGQRVTLRCSPRSGDLSVYWYQQSLDQGLQFLIQYYNGEERAKGNILERFSAQQFPDLHSELNLSSLELGDSALYFCASAAGSGANVLTFGAGSRLTVL.

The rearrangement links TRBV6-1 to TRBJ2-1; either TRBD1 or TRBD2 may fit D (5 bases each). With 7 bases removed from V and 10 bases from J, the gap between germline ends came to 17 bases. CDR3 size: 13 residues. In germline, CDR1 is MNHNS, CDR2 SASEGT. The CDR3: CASTRPGKGEQFF. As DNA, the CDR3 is TGTGCCAGCACCAGACCGGGAAAGGGGGAGCAGTTCTTC.

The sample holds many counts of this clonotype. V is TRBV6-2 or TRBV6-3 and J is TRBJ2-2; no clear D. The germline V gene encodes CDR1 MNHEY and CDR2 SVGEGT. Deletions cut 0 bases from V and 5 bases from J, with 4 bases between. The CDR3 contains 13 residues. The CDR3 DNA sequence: TGTGCCAGCAGTTACTCTTATACCGGGGAGCTGTTTTTT. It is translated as CASSYSYTGELFF.

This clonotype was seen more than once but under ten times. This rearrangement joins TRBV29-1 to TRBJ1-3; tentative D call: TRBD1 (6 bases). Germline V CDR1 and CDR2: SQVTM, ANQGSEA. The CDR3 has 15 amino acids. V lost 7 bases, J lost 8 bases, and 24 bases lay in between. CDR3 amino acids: CSAMARDKLRHTIYF. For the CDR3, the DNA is TGCAGCGCAATGGCCAGGGACAAGCTAAGGCACACCATATATTTT.

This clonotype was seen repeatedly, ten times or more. The CDR3 sequence: CASSPGHEQFF. The CDR3 nucleotides are TGTGCCAGCAGTCCAGGCCATGAGCAGTTCTTC. The genes are TRBV6-2 or TRBV6-3 and TRBJ2-1; D remains ambiguous. The ends were cut back, 5 bases at V and 8 bases at J, with 7 bases in the middle. Germline V gene data show CDR1 as MNHEY and CDR2 as SVGEGT. This CDR3 spans 11 amino acids.

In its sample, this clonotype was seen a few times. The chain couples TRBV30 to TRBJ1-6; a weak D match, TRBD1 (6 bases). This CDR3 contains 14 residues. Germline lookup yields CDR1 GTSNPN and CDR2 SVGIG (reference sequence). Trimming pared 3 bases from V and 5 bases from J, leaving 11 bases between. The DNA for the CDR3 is TGTGCCTGGAGACGATGGGACAATAATTCACCCCTCCACTTT. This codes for CAWRRWDNNSPLHF.

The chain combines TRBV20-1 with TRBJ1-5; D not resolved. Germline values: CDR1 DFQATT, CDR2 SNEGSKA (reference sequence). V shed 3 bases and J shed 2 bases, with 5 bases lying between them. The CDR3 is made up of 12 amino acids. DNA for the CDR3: TGCAGTGCTAGTGGTGGCAATCAGCCCCAGCATTTT. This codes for CSASGGNQPQHF.

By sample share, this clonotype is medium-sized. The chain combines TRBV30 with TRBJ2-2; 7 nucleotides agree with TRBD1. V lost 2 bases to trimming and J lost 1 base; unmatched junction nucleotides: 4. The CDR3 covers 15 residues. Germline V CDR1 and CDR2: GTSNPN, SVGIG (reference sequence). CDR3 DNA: TGTGCCTGGAGTCGCGGACAGGAGAACACCGGGGAGCTGTTTTTT. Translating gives CAWSRGQENTGELFF.